Each of the 15 T cell receptor beta chains below was sequenced from the same sample in a study of CD8+CD57+ T cells in acquired aplastic anemia (dated by TCRdb to about 2018). Flow cytometry had shown CD8+CD57+ cell expansion in the patients selected for sequencing. TCRdb lists the instrument as Illumina HiSeq 2000. Genomic DNA was used as template for profiling of TCR beta VDJ combinations and CDR3 sequences. TCRdb took the public reads, trimmed them with fastp at Q25, ran MiXCR for clone calling and kept in-frame beta chains. Merged by CDR3 protein, the rows form single entries marked with the most common genes and DNA. In all, the sample holds over 150,000 distinct CDR3 sequences, and 70% to 75% of those were seen once. The ten largest clones capture 35% to 50% of the sample. Sequenced material: sorted CD4+, CD8+, or CD8+CD57+ T cells (not recorded which) from PBMCs. Receptor source: a human donor with aplastic anemia.

V and J are TRBV7-3 and TRBJ1-1, with D unresolved. V lost 5 bases and J 9 bases, leaving 22 bases between the germline ends. Germline V lookup: CDR1 SGHTA, CDR2 FQGTGA. The CDR3 runs to 15 residues. CDR3 amino acids: CASSPLVGGWSQAFF. Written as DNA, the CDR3 is TGTGCCAGCAGCCCCTTAGTCGGAGGATGGAGTCAAGCTTTCTTT.

The genes are TRBV15 and TRBJ2-1; perhaps TRBD2 as D (6 bases). This CDR3 has 15 amino acids. CDR1 LNHNV and CDR2 YYDKDF come from the germline V gene (reference sequence). V was shortened by 1 base and J by 7 bases, with 14 bases between the two germline ends. The CDR3 DNA sequence: TGTGCCACCAGCAGAGTGGGGGGAAGATGGAATGAGCAGTTCTTC. Its protein is CATSRVGGRWNEQFF.

V and J are TRBV5-1 and TRBJ2-5, with D possibly called TRBD1 or TRBD2 (5 bases each). The CDR3 length is 14 residues. Germline loops: CDR1 SGHRS, CDR2 YFSETQ. Trimming took 4 bases from V and 2 from J, leaving 12 bases between them. This CDR3 is CASSGTGLQETQYF. DNA for the CDR3: TGCGCCAGCAGCGGGACGGGGCTTCAAGAGACCCAGTACTTC.

The chain carries TRBV5-4 and TRBJ2-7; perhaps D is TRBD1 or TRBD2 (5 bases each). Germline values: CDR1 SGHNT, CDR2 YYREEE (reference sequence). This CDR3 has 15 amino acids. Trimming cost V 4 bases and J 9 bases, with 23 bases left between them. CDR3: CASSQGSGDPGGQYF. As DNA, the CDR3 is TGTGCCAGCAGCCAAGGTTCTGGGGACCCAGGCGGGCAGTACTTC.

J is TRBJ2-1 and V is TRBV20-1; 10 positions match TRBD1. CDR1 DFQATT and CDR2 SNEGSKA come from the germline V gene (reference sequence). V shed 7 bases and J 4 bases; nucleotides not matched to a gene: 4. The CDR3 consists of 13 residues. CDR3 coding DNA: TGCAGTGAAACGGGACAGGGGTACAATGAGCAGTTCTTC. It encodes CSETGQGYNEQFF.

This clonotype was detected once. The chain carries TRBV20-1 and TRBJ2-1, with D possibly matching TRBD2 (6 bases). Germline lookup yields CDR1 DFQATT and CDR2 SNEGSKA (reference sequence). The CDR3 contains 14 residues. The CDR3 sequence is CSRPCSGDRNEQFF. Here the CDR3 DNA reads TGCAGCCGTCCCTGTTCGGGAGACCGCAATGAGCAGTTCTTC.

The chain couples TRBV7-2 to TRBJ2-3; tentative D call: TRBD2 (6 bases). The V end was cut by 4 bases, the J end by 6 bases, with 17 bases between. This CDR3 is built from 15 residues. CDR1 and CDR2 from the germline V gene are SGHTA and FQGNSA. CDR3 in amino acids: CASSSTWDSRDTQYF. CDR3 DNA sequence: TGTGCCAGCAGCTCCACCTGGGACTCCAGGGATACGCAGTATTTT.

The V gene is TRBV20-1, the J gene TRBJ2-7; no reliable D call. CDR3 length: 13 residues. Germline lookup yields CDR1 DFQATT and CDR2 SNEGSKA (reference sequence). Trimming stripped 4 bases from V and 5 bases from J, with 15 bases between. CDR3 residues: CSAIDRQDHEQYF. CDR3 in DNA: TGCAGTGCTATAGATCGTCAGGACCACGAGCAGTACTTC.

This rearrangement joins TRBV7-8 to TRBJ1-2; TRBD1 might be the D (5 bases). The CDR3 has 15 amino acids. V lost 5 bases to trimming and J lost 0 bases, with 13 bases between them. The germline V gene encodes CDR1 SGHVS and CDR2 FQNEAQ. The chain's CDR3 is CASSPWDGANYGYTF. The CDR3 bases are TGTGCCAGCAGCCCCTGGGACGGTGCTAACTATGGCTACACCTTC.

The chain recombines TRBV19 with TRBJ2-7, with a weak D call TRBD1 (6 bases). The CDR3 is made up of 12 amino acids. Germline CDR1 LNHDA, CDR2 SQIVND (reference sequence). V lost 5 bases and J lost 5, with 10 bases in between. CDR3 in DNA: TGTGCCAGTAGTCGGCACAGGGACGAGCAGTACTTC. Protein product: CASSRHRDEQYF.

The J gene is TRBJ2-3, the V gene TRBV5-6; no definite D call. Germline CDR1 reads SGHDT; CDR2 reads YYEEEE. CDR3 size: 15 residues. V was clipped by 0 bases and J by 3 bases, with 11 bases between them. CDR3 bases: TGTGCCAGCAGCTTGGTCAGGCTAAAGACAGATACGCAGTATTTT. Translation gives CASSLVRLKTDTQYF.

The chain joins TRBV11-2 to TRBJ1-3, with D perhaps matching TRBD1 (5 bases). The CDR3 contains 15 residues. V was cut by 4 bases and J by 0 bases, with 10 bases left in between. Germline V lookup: CDR1 SGHAT, CDR2 FQNNGV. DNA of the CDR3: TGTGCCAGCAGCTCGGGGGAGCTCTCTGGAAACACCATATATTTT. It encodes CASSSGELSGNTIYF.

The chain has TRBV12-3 or TRBV12-4 and TRBJ1-1, with D uncertain. Trimming removed 6 bases from V and 0 bases from J, with 5 bases in between. The CDR3 covers 12 residues. CDR3 residues: CASRIMNTEAFF. The CDR3 DNA sequence: TGTGCCAGCAGGATTATGAACACTGAAGCTTTCTTT.

This chain connects TRBV4-1 to TRBJ1-4; no firm D call. The germline V gene encodes CDR1 MGHRA and CDR2 YSYEKL. Trimming removed 1 base from V and 4 bases from J, with 10 bases in between. The CDR3 has 15 residues. The CDR3 bases are TGCGCCAGCAGCCAAGTTCCAGTGGGTAATGAAAAACTGTTTTTT. Translated, it gives CASSQVPVGNEKLFF.

The gene calls are TRBV10-3 and TRBJ2-5, with 8 nucleotides matching TRBD1. This CDR3 has 14 amino acids. Germline CDR1 ENHRY, CDR2 SYGVKD. The J segment lost 3 bases and the V segment lost 3 bases, leaving 3 bases of the junction unmatched. CDR3 protein: CAISEGQGKETQYF. The CDR3 DNA sequence: TGTGCCATCAGTGAAGGACAGGGTAAAGAGACCCAGTACTTC.